This TCR beta chain is drawn from a study of identical twins. A remark on this clonotype: Its specificity is unknown.

MiXCR, run by TCRdb on the 5' RACE reads, gives a single entry per CDR3 protein. The repertoire holds hundreds of thousands of distinct CDR3 sequences, with around 20% as singletons. Study results and caveats: Cord blood's abundant beta clonotypes had fewer insertions, unlike memory repertoires.

Germline CDR1 DFQATT, CDR2 SNEGSKA (reference sequence). This CDR3 is built from 13 residues. The ends were cut back, 5 bases at V and 10 bases at J, with 18 bases in the middle. This sample also appeared in a second study, on T cells expressing NK-cell markers. From that paper: Investigators obtained TCR beta repertoires from sorted CD3+CD56+NKG2C+, CD3+CD56+NKG2C- and CD3+CD56-NKG2C+ T cells. Of eight sequenced donors, seven were HCMV-seropositive and one HCMV-seronegative. Uncertainty persisted over the HCMV specificity of expanded NKG2C+ T cell clones.

The chain employs TRBV20-1 and TRBJ1-5; D is unclear. The specimen was PBMCs. This receptor was identified in a woman between 18 and 29 years old in good health. CDR3 region: CSAVLRPAHPQHF. As DNA, the CDR3 is TGCAGTGCTGTCCTGAGGCCAGCACATCCCCAGCATTTT.